This note documents a single TCR beta chain sequence. The germline V gene encodes CDR1 SGHRS and CDR2 YFSETQ. This CDR3 contains 14 residues. The J segment lost 0 bases and the V segment lost 2 bases, leaving 0 bases of the junction unmatched. The data originate from a study of blood T cell repertoires in COVID-19. In the original workflow: Amplification from reference gene primers served as the basis for estimated nucleated cell counts. Some clones are missing from TCRdb's copy, which holds only in-frame ones; the method was immunoSEQ multiplex PCR. That table furnishes V, J and clone size, whereas the DNA furnished D and trimming. This sample has roughly 52,000 clones, with roughly 89% found just once.

The material sequenced was peripheral blood. V and J are TRBV5-1 and TRBJ2-5, with 8 bases matching TRBD2. The receptor comes from a man over 45 with acute or convalescent COVID-19. CDR3 nucleotide sequence: TGCGCCAGCAGCTTTAGCGGGGACCAAGAGACCCAGTACTTC. Translating it yields CASSFSGDQETQYF.